Listed here are 6 T cell receptor beta chains from one sample, sequenced in a study of blood T cell repertoires in COVID-19. Generated by immunoSEQ multiplex PCR, the TCRdb table keeps only in-frame clones and is missing some. The data hold 14,000 or so clones, with around 73% observed a single time. The material sequenced was peripheral blood. These receptors originate from a boy aged 2-15 years with active or convalescent COVID-19.

There are a few counts of this clone. The chain joins TRBV28 to TRBJ1-5, with D possibly TRBD1 on 6 matching bases. There are 14 residues in the CDR3. The V and J ends lost 6 bases and 0 bases respectively, with 9 bases between them. CDR1 and CDR2 from the germline V gene are MDHEN and SYDVKM. The CDR3 region is CASRMDSSNQPQHF. The DNA for the CDR3 is TGTGCCAGCAGGATGGACAGTAGCAATCAGCCCCAGCATTTT.

V gene TRBV5-1 combines with J gene TRBJ1-2; 8 bases map to TRBD1. Germline trimming cut 1 base from V and 8 bases from J; bases unmatched to any gene: 13. The CDR3 has 16 amino acids. The germline CDR1 and CDR2 sequences are SGHRS and YFSETQ. CDR3 coding DNA: TGCGCCAGCAGCTTGACATGGACAGGGCAGGTAGGAGGCTACACCTTC. Protein: CASSLTWTGQVGGYTF.

The chain couples TRBV3-1 (or the pseudogene TRBV3-2) to TRBJ2-5; TRBD1 matches 9 bases. Trimming took 2 bases from V and 5 from J; bases not matched to a gene: 9. The CDR3 length is 16 residues. The germline V gene has CDR1 LGHDT and CDR2 YNNKEL (reference sequence). The DNA of the CDR3 is TGTGCCAGCAGCCAAATCAAGGGACAGGGTTACGAGACCCAGTACTTC. Translated, it gives CASSQIKGQGYETQYF.

The rearrangement joins TRBV27 to TRBJ2-1; 10 bases map to TRBD2. J lost 7 bases, V lost 8 bases, and 5 bases had no gene match. This CDR3 has 13 residues. Looked up from germline, CDR1 is MNHEY and CDR2 is SMNVEV (reference sequence). The CDR3 region is CASGRTSGNEQFF. The CDR3 bases are TGTGCCAGCGGTCGGACTAGCGGAAATGAGCAGTTCTTC.

This chain connects TRBV7-2 to TRBJ1-3; no definite D call. In germline, CDR1 is SGHTA, CDR2 FQGNSA. Trimming removed 7 bases at V and 2 bases at J, with 9 bases between. The CDR3 runs 13 residues. The CDR3 loop is CASIERPGNTIYF. CDR3 in DNA: TGTGCCAGCATCGAGAGGCCTGGAAACACCATATATTTT.

The chain has TRBV21-1 and TRBJ1-2. TRBV21-1 is labeled a pseudogene. CDR3 length equals 17 residues. CDR3 DNA sequence: TGTGCCAGCCCCTACAGGGAGGGTTCCCAAGCTAACTATGGCTACACCTTC. Translation gives CASPYREGSQANYGYTF.